Reported below is one TCR beta chain. What it recognizes is unknown. The data were produced by immunoSEQ multiplex PCR, yet TCRdb's version contains in-frame clones alone and is incomplete. The data show about 85,000 clones, with under 95% seen just once and 6% to 9% held by the top ten. The data originate from a study of graft-versus-host responses after intestinal transplantation. Trimming cost V 4 bases and J 8 bases, with 15 bases left between them. The CDR3 length is 14 residues. Looked up from germline, CDR1 is MNHEY and CDR2 is SVGAGI. This chain connects TRBV6-5 to TRBJ2-4, with unresolved D. The TCR sequence derives from a human donor who was the organ donor for an intestinal transplant. The sample in question was unstimulated CD8+ T cells sorted from spleen or lymph node cells, obtained before transplant. The CDR3 DNA is TGTGCCAGCAGTTCCATACGACCAGAAGACATTCAGTACTTC. This sequence encodes CASSSIRPEDIQYF.